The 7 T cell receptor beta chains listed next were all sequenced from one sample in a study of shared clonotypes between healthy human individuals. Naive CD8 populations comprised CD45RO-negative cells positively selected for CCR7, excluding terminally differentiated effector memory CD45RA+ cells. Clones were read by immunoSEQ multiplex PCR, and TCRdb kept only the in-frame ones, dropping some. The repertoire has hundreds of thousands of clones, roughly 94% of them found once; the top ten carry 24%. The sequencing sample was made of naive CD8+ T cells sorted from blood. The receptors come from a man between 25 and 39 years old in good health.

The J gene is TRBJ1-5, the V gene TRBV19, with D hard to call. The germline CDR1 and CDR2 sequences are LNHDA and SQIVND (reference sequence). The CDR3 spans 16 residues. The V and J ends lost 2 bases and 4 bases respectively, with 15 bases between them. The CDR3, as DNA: TGTGCCAGTAGTATACGGATAGGAGCCACGAATCAGCCCCAGCATTTT. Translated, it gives CASSIRIGATNQPQHF.

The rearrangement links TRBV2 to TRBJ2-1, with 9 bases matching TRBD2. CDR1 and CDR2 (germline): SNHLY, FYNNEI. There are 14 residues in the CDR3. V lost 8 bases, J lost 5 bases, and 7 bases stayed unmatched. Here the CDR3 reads CASLGTSKDNEQFF. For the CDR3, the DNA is TGTGCCAGCCTGGGGACTAGCAAAGACAATGAGCAGTTCTTC.

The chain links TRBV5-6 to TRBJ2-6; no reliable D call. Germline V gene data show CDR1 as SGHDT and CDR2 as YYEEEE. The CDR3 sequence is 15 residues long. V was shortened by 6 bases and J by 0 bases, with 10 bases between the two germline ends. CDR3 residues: CASTQRSSGANVLTF. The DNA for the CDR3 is TGTGCCAGCACCCAGCGATCCTCTGGGGCCAACGTCCTGACTTTC.

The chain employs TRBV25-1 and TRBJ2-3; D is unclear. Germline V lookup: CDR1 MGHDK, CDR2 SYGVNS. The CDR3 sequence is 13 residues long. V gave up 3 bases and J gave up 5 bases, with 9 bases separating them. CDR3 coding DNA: TGTGCCAGCAGTGATCCCGGTGTAGATACGCAGTATTTT. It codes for CASSDPGVDTQYF.

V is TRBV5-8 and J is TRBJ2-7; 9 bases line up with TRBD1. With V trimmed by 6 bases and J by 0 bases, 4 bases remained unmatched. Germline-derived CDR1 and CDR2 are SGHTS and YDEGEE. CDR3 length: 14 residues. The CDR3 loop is CASIDRGTSYEQYF. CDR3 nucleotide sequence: TGTGCCAGCATCGACAGGGGGACCTCCTACGAGCAGTACTTC.

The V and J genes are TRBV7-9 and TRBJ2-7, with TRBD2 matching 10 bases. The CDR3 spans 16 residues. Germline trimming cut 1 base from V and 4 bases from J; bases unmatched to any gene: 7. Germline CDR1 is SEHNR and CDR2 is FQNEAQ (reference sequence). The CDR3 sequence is CASSLGSSGSTYEQYF. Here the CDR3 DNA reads TGTGCCAGCAGCTTAGGGTCTAGCGGGAGTACGTACGAGCAGTACTTC. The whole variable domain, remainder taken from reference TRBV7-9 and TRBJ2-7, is DTGVSQNPRHKITKRGQNVTFRCDPISEHNRLYWYRQTLGQGPEFLTYFQNEAQLEKSRLLSDRFSAERPKGSFSTLEIQRTEQGDSAMYLCASSLGSSGSTYEQYFGPGTRLTVT.

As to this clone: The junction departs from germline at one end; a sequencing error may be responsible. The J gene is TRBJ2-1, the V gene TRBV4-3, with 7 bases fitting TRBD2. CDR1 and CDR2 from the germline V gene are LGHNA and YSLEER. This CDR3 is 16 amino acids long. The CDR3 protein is CASSQDLMASGPLGIF. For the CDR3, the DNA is TGCGCCAGCAGCCAAGATTTGATGGCTAGCGGACCCCTTGGGATCTTC.